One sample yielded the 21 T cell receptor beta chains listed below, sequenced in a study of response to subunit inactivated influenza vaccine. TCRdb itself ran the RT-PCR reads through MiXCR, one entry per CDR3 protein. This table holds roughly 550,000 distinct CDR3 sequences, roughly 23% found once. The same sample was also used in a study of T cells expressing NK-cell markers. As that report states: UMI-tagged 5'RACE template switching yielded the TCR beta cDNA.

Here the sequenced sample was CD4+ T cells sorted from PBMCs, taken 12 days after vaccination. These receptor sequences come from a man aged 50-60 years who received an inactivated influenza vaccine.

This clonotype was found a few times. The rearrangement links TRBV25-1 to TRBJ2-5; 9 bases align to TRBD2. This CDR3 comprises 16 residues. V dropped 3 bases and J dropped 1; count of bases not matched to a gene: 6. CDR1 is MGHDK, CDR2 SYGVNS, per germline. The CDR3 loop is CASSDPSGALQETQYF. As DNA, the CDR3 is TGTGCCAGCAGTGACCCTAGCGGGGCCCTCCAAGAGACCCAGTACTTC.

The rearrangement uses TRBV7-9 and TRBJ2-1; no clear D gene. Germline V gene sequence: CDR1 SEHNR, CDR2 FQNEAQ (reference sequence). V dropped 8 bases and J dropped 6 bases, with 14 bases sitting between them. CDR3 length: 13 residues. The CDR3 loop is CASPSEASNEQFF. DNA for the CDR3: TGTGCCAGCCCGTCAGAGGCTAGCAATGAGCAGTTCTTC.

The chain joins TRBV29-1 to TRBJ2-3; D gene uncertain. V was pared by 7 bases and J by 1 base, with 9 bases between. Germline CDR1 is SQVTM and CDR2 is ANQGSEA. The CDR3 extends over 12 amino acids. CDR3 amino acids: CSASGRTDTQYF. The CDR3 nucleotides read TGCAGCGCCTCTGGTCGCACAGATACGCAGTATTTT.

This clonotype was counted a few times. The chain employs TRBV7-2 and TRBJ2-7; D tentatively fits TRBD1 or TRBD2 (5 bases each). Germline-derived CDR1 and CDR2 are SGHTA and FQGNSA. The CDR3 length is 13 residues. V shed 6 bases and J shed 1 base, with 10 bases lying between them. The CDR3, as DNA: TGTGCCAGCAGTGGGACCACGTCCTACGAGCAGTACTTC. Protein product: CASSGTTSYEQYF.

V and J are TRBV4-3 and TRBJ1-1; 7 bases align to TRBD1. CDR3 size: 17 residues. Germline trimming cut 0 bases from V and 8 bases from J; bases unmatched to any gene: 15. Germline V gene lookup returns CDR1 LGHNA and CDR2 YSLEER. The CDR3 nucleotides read TGCGCCAGCAGCCAAGATGTTCGACAGGGTCACGGGAGGGAAGCTTTCTTT. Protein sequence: CASSQDVRQGHGREAFF.

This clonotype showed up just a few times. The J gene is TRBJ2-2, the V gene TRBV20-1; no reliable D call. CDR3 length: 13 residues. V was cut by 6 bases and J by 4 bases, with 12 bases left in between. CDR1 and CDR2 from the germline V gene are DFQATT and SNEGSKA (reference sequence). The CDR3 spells CSARSGLTGELFF. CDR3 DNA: TGCAGTGCCCGTTCGGGTCTCACCGGGGAGCTGTTTTTT.

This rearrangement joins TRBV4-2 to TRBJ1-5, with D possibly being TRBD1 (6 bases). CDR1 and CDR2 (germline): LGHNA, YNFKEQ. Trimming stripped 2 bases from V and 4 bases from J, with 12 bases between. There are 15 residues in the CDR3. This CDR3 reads CASSQLGQGNQPQHF. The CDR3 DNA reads TGTGCCAGCAGCCAACTTGGGCAGGGGAATCAGCCCCAGCATTTT.

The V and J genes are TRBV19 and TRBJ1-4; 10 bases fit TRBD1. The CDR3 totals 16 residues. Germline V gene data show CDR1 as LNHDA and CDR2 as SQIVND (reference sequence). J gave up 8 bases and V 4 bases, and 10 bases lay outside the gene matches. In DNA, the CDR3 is TGTGCCAGTAGTAGGGGTCCCGGGACAGGGGACGAAAAACTGTTTTTT. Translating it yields CASSRGPGTGDEKLFF.

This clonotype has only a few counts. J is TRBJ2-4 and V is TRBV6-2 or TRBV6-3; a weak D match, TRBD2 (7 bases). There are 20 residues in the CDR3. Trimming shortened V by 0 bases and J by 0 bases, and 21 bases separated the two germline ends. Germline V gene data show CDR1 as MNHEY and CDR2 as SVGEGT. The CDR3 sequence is CASSYSNPGGGPIAKNIQYF. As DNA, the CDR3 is TGTGCCAGCAGTTACTCGAATCCGGGGGGCGGTCCGATAGCCAAAAACATTCAGTACTTC.

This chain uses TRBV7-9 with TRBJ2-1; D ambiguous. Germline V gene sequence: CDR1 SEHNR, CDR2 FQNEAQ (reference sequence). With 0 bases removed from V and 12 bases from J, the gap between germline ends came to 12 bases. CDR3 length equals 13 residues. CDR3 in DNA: TGTGCCAGCAGCTTAGCAGGCCAGTACGGGCAGTTCTTC. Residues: CASSLAGQYGQFF.

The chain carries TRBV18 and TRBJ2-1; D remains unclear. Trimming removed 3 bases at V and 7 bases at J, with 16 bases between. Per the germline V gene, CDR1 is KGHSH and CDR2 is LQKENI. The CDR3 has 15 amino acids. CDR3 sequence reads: CASSPSVGFINEQFF. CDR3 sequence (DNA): TGTGCCAGCTCACCGTCGGTTGGTTTCATTAATGAGCAGTTCTTC.

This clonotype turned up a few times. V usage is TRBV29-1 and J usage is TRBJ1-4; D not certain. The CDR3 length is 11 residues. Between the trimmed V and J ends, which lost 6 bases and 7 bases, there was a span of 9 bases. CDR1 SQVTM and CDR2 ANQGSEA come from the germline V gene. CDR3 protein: CSVRLREKLFF. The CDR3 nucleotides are TGCAGCGTGAGGTTACGTGAAAAACTGTTTTTT.

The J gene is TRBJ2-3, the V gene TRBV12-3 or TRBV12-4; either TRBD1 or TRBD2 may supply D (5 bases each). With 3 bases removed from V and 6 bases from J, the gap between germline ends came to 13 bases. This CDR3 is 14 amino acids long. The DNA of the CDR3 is TGTGCCAGCAGTTTGGGGGACGTGAGGGATACGCAGTATTTT. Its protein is CASSLGDVRDTQYF.

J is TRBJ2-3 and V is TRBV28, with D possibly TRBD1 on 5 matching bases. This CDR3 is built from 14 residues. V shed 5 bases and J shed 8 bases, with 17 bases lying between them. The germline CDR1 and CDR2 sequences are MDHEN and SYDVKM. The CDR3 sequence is CASSLPAPQGTQYF. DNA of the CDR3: TGTGCCAGCAGTCTTCCGGCCCCGCAGGGTACGCAGTATTTT. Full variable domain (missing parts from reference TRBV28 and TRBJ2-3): DVKVTQSSRYLVKRTGEKVFLECVQDMDHENMFWYRQDPGLGLRLIYFSYDVKMKEKGDIPEGYSVSREKKERFSLILESASTNQTSMYLCASSLPAPQGTQYFGPGTRLTVL.

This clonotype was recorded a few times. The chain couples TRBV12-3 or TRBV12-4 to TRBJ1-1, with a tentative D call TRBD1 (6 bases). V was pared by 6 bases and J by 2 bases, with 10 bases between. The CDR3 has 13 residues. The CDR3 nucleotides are TGTGCCAGCAGACAGGGTTTTAACACTGAAGCTTTCTTT. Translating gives CASRQGFNTEAFF.

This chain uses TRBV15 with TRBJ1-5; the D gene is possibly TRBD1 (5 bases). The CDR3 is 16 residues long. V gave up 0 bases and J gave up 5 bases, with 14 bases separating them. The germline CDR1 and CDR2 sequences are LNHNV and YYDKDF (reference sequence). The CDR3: CATSRDSSDTYQPQHF. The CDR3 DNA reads TGTGCCACCAGCAGAGATTCATCGGACACATATCAGCCCCAGCATTTT.

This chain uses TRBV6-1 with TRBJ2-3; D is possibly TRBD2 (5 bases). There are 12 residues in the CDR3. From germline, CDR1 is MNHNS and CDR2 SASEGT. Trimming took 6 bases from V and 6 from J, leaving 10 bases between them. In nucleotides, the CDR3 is TGTGCCAGCAGACCGGACTGGGATACGCAGTATTTT. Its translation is CASRPDWDTQYF.

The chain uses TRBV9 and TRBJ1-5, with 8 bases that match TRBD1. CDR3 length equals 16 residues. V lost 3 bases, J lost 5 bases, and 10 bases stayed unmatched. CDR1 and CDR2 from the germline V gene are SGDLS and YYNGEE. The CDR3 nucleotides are TGTGCCAGCAGCGCCCACCCCGGGACAGGCGATCAGCCCCAGCATTTT. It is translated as CASSAHPGTGDQPQHF.

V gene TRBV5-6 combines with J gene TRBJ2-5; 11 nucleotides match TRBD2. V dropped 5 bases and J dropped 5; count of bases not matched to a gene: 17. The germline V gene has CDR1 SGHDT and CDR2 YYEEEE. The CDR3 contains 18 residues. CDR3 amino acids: CASSPRTSGPLRGETQYF. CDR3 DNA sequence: TGTGCCAGCAGTCCTCGGACTAGCGGGCCGCTCCGGGGGGAGACCCAGTACTTC.

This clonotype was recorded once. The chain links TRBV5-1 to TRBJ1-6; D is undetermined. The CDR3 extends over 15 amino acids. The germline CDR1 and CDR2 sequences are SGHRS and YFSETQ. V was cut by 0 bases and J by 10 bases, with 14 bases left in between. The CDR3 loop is CASSLAGSERSPLHF. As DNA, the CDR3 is TGCGCCAGCAGCTTGGCCGGGTCAGAGAGGTCACCCCTCCACTTT.

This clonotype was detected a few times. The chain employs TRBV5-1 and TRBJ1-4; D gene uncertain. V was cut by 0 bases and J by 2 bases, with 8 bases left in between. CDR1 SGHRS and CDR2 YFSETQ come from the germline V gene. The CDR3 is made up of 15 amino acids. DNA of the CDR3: TGCGCCAGCAGCTTGGATCCCAGGACTAATGAAAAACTGTTTTTT. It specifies CASSLDPRTNEKLFF.